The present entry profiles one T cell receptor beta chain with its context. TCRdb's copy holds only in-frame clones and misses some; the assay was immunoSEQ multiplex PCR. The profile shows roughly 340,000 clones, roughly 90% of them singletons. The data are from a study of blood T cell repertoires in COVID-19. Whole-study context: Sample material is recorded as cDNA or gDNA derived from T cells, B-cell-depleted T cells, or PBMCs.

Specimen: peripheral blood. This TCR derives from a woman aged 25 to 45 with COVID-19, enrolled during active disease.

CDR3 bases: TGTGCCAGCAGTTACTCGACCAGGGGTGACTATGGCTACACCTTC. It specifies CASSYSTRGDYGYTF. The J gene is TRBJ1-2, the V gene TRBV6-2 or TRBV6-3, with D perhaps TRBD1 (6 bases). This CDR3 has 15 residues. The V gene lost 0 bases and the J gene lost 3 bases, with 11 bases spanning the gap. Germline lookup yields CDR1 MNHEY and CDR2 SVGEGT.